The 23 T cell receptor beta chains listed next were all sequenced from one sample in a study of chemoradiotherapy in HPV16-positive cancers (dated by TCRdb to between 2021 and 2024). Preparation of the library involved the immunoSEQ multiplex PCR assay. The source is immuneACCESS, and TCRdb retained only in-frame sequences with V and J called. Part of the clones is not carried over; for the studies checked, unresolved V genes explain less than half of this, and the remainder is unexplained. The sample contains around 68,000 clones, 88% of them found a single time. The top ten hold more than 3.5% of the sample. The sample was blood, taken from a patient who underwent chemoradiotherapy. All receptors derive from a human donor with HPV-associated anogenital cancer.

The genes are TRBV5-4 and TRBJ1-1; 7 nucleotides match TRBD1. This CDR3 is built from 14 residues. The V and J ends lost 5 bases and 4 bases, in that order; junction bases with no gene match: 8. CDR1 and CDR2 (germline): SGHNT, YYREEE (reference sequence). The CDR3 bases are TGTGCCAGCAGTCGACAGGGATGGGGCACTGAAGCTTTCTTT. Amino acids: CASSRQGWGTEAFF.

A remark on this clone: The junction shows a germline mismatch at one end, possibly a read error. The chain joins TRBV27 to TRBJ2-5, with 11 bases that match TRBD1. Per the germline V gene, CDR1 is MNHEY and CDR2 is SMNVEV (reference sequence). This CDR3 is 16 amino acids long. The CDR3 region has the DNA TGTGCCAGCAGCCCCCTTCTCAGGACAGGGGGCCGGGCCCCCCACTTC. This sequence encodes CASSPLLRTGGRAPHF.

The chain carries TRBV4-2 and TRBJ2-1; 8 bases map to TRBD2. The ends lost 1 base at V and 2 bases at J; junction bases unmatched: 4. The CDR3 is 16 residues long. Germline V gene lookup returns CDR1 LGHNA and CDR2 YNFKEQ. CDR3 coding DNA: TGTGCCAGCAGCCAAGGGGCGGGGGGCGCCTACAATGAGCAGTTCTTC. It is translated as CASSQGAGGAYNEQFF.

The V gene is TRBV13, the J gene TRBJ2-7, with D tentatively TRBD2 (6 bases). CDR1 is PRHDT and CDR2 is FYEKMQ in the germline V gene (reference sequence). Deletions cut 4 bases from V and 6 bases from J, with 10 bases between. The length of the CDR3 is 12 residues. This chain's CDR3 is CASSSQGGEQYF. The CDR3 nucleotides read TGTGCCAGCAGCTCTCAGGGAGGCGAGCAGTACTTC.

This rearrangement joins TRBV5-1 to TRBJ1-2, with TRBD1 matching 8 bases. The germline gives CDR1 SGHRS, CDR2 YFSETQ. V shed 4 bases, J shed 8 bases, and the junction held 7 bases outside the gene matches. This CDR3 has 13 residues. This CDR3 is CASSQGQAKGYTF. The CDR3 DNA follows: TGCGCCAGCAGCCAGGGACAGGCCAAGGGCTACACCTTC.

V and J are TRBV15 and TRBJ1-6; a weak D match, TRBD1 (5 bases). This CDR3 contains 15 residues. V was clipped by 1 base and J by 10 bases, with 14 bases between them. In germline, CDR1 is LNHNV, CDR2 YYDKDF (reference sequence). The CDR3 loop reads CATSRAGGGWSPLHF. CDR3 coding DNA: TGTGCCACCAGCAGAGCTGGTGGGGGATGGTCACCCCTCCACTTT.

The V gene is TRBV7-9, the J gene TRBJ2-3; TRBD2 matches at 8 bases. The CDR3 length is 16 residues. Germline V gene data show CDR1 as SEHNR and CDR2 as FQNEAQ (reference sequence). Trimming cost V 1 base and J 2 bases; bases outside gene matches: 5. In DNA form, the CDR3 reads TGTGCCAGCAGCTTAGTTAGCGGGGCATCCACAGATACGCAGTATTTT. Residues: CASSLVSGASTDTQYF.

The chain carries TRBV11-3 and TRBJ2-5; D remains unclear. Per the germline V gene, CDR1 is SGHNT and CDR2 is YENEEA. V lost 2 bases to trimming and J lost 4 bases, with 8 bases between them. There are 13 residues in the CDR3. Here the CDR3 reads CASSLKFRETQYF. The CDR3 coding sequence is TGTGCCAGCAGCTTAAAATTCCGAGAGACCCAGTACTTC.

V and J are TRBV28 and TRBJ2-5; tentative D call: TRBD1 (6 bases). Trimming pared 6 bases from V and 2 bases from J, leaving 10 bases between. The CDR3 is 13 residues long. Germline CDR1 and CDR2: MDHEN and SYDVKM. The CDR3 coding sequence is TGTGCCAGCAGCAGGGGTATTCAAGAGACCCAGTACTTC. This gives the protein CASSRGIQETQYF.

This clone counts as medium-sized. The rearrangement uses TRBV27 and TRBJ2-1; the match to TRBD2 covers 13 bases. J gave up 5 bases and V 3 bases, and 4 bases lay outside the gene matches. Germline values: CDR1 MNHEY, CDR2 SMNVEV (reference sequence). The CDR3 loop spans 16 amino acids. The CDR3 loop is CASSLRGTSGNNEQFF. CDR3 sequence (DNA): TGTGCCAGCAGTTTGAGGGGGACTAGCGGGAACAATGAGCAGTTCTTC.

V gene TRBV28 combines with J gene TRBJ1-3; D gene ambiguous. V lost 5 bases and J lost 4, with 9 bases in between. The CDR3 covers 13 residues. Germline CDR1 MDHEN, CDR2 SYDVKM. This chain's CDR3 is CASSETQGNTIYF. CDR3 nucleotides: TGTGCCAGCAGTGAAACACAGGGAAACACCATATATTTT. Filled out from reference TRBV28 and TRBJ1-3, the complete variable domain reads DVKVTQSSRYLVKRTGEKVFLECVQDMDHENMFWYRQDPGLGLRLIYFSYDVKMKEKGDIPEGYSVSREKKERFSLILESASTNQTSMYLCASSETQGNTIYFGEGSWLTVV.

This clone was seen a single time. The CDR3 DNA sequence: TGTGCCAGCAGGGATCCTAGCGGGGGGGCCGCAGATACGCAGTATTTT. Amino acids: CASRDPSGGAADTQYF. The chain couples TRBV11-2 to TRBJ2-3; 12 bases align to TRBD2. J lost 4 bases, V lost 6 bases, and 8 bases had no gene match. Germline CDR1 is SGHAT and CDR2 is FQNNGV. The CDR3 extends over 16 amino acids.

V is TRBV11-2 and J is TRBJ2-2, with D possibly being TRBD1 (6 bases). The CDR3 is 17 amino acids. V was cut by 3 bases and J by 3 bases, with 17 bases left in between. Looked up from germline, CDR1 is SGHAT and CDR2 is FQNNGV. The CDR3 nucleotides are TGTGCCAGCAGCTTTAGGAACAGGGTTAGGGACACCGGGGAGCTGTTTTTT. Translation: CASSFRNRVRDTGELFF.

The chain joins TRBV5-8 to TRBJ2-2; D is undetermined. Germline V CDR1 and CDR2: SGHTS, YDEGEE. The CDR3 sequence is 15 residues long. Trimming stripped 2 bases from V and 6 bases from J, with 14 bases between. The CDR3 bases are TGTGCCAGCAGCTTAGGCCTTGTGGTAGCCGGGGAGCTGTTTTTT. Encoded protein: CASSLGLVVAGELFF.

The CDR3 bases are TGTGCCAGCAGAGGAATTCGAAGGGGCACTGAAGCTTTCTTT. This gives the protein CASRGIRRGTEAFF. The V gene is TRBV11-2, the J gene TRBJ1-1; D perhaps matches TRBD1 (5 bases). This CDR3 is 14 amino acids long. Germline CDR1 and CDR2: SGHAT and FQNNGV. Trimming took 6 bases from V and 4 from J, leaving 15 bases between them.

This clone has only one observation. The gene calls are TRBV11-2 and TRBJ1-1, with no clear D. V lost 6 bases and J lost 2, with 4 bases in between. Germline lookup yields CDR1 SGHAT and CDR2 FQNNGV. The CDR3 runs to 11 residues. The CDR3 sequence: CASSHNTEAFF. The DNA for the CDR3 is TGTGCCAGCAGTCACAACACTGAAGCTTTCTTT.

The chain uses TRBV7-8 and TRBJ1-2, with 10 bases lining up with TRBD1. Trimming cost V 6 bases and J 8 bases; bases outside gene matches: 9. The germline V gene encodes CDR1 SGHVS and CDR2 FQNEAQ. This CDR3 region has 14 residues. The CDR3 loop reads CASSQPRTGGGYTF. The CDR3 region has the DNA TGTGCCAGCAGTCAACCCCGGACAGGGGGGGGCTACACCTTC. The complete variable domain, with remaining parts taken from reference TRBV7-8 and TRBJ1-2, reads GAGVSQSPRYKVAKRGQDVALRCDPISGHVSLFWYQQALGQGPEFLTYFQNEAQLDKSGLPSDRFFAERPEGSVSTLKIQRTQQEDSAVYLCASSQPRTGGGYTFGSGTRLTVV.

The J gene is TRBJ2-2, the V gene TRBV7-2, with D uncertain. The CDR3 contains 16 residues. Trimming shortened V by 5 bases and J by 2 bases, and 15 bases separated the two germline ends. Germline V gene data show CDR1 as SGHTA and CDR2 as FQGNSA. The CDR3 loop reads CASSAARFQNTGELFF. CDR3 DNA sequence: TGTGCCAGCAGCGCTGCCAGGTTCCAAAACACCGGGGAGCTGTTTTTT.

The chain combines TRBV14 with TRBJ2-1, with 14 nucleotides matching TRBD2. The CDR3 sequence is 17 residues long. CDR1 is SGHDN and CDR2 is FVKESK in the germline V gene. Trimming removed 3 bases from V and 5 bases from J; junction bases left unmatched: 6. The CDR3: CASSHFGGLAGDNEQFF. The CDR3 nucleotides are TGTGCCAGCAGCCACTTTGGGGGACTAGCGGGAGACAATGAGCAGTTCTTC.

This chain joins TRBV11-2 and TRBJ2-1; TRBD2 is a possible D gene (5 bases). CDR1 and CDR2 from the germline V gene are SGHAT and FQNNGV. Deletions cut 5 bases from V and 6 bases from J, with 14 bases between. The CDR3 is 14 amino acids. The CDR3 here is CASSPFGLLNEQFF. The DNA of the CDR3 is TGTGCCAGCAGCCCTTTTGGACTCCTCAATGAGCAGTTCTTC.

The V and J genes are TRBV2 and TRBJ1-5; D possibly corresponds to TRBD1 (5 bases). The CDR3 length is 15 residues. Germline V gene lookup returns CDR1 SNHLY and CDR2 FYNNEI. The germline V and J ends were trimmed by 2 bases and 2 bases, with 10 bases remaining between them. CDR3 protein: CASSERGSRNQPQHF. The CDR3 coding sequence is TGTGCCAGCAGTGAAAGGGGATCACGCAATCAGCCCCAGCATTTT.

The rearrangement uses TRBV7-3 and TRBJ2-2, with unresolved D. Per germline, CDR1 SGHTA and CDR2 FQGTGA. The CDR3 spans 14 residues. V lost 5 bases and J 4 bases, leaving 11 bases between the germline ends. The CDR3 loop is CASSLDGVTGELFF. The DNA of the CDR3 is TGTGCCAGCAGCCTGGACGGAGTCACCGGGGAGCTGTTTTTT.

The chain carries TRBV2 and TRBJ2-5; weak D call: TRBD2 (6 bases). V was clipped by 7 bases and J by 5 bases, with 11 bases between them. Germline loops: CDR1 SNHLY, CDR2 FYNNEI. This CDR3 is 12 amino acids long. CDR3 in DNA: TGTGCCAGCAAGGGACTGTCGGAGACCCAGTACTTC. This sequence encodes CASKGLSETQYF.